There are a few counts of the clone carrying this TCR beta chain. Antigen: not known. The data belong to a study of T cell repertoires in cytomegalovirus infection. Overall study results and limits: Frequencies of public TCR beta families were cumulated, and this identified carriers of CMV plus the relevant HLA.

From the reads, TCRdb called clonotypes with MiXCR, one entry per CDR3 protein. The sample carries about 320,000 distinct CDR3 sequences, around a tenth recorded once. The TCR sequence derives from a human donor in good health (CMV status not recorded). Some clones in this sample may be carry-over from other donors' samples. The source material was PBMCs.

The CDR3 nucleotides are TGCAGTGCGAAGACGGACTTAACCGTTTCCACAGATACGCAGTATTTT. This codes for CSAKTDLTVSTDTQYF. The rearrangement links TRBV20-1 to TRBJ2-3; weak D call: TRBD2 (5 bases). Germline V gives CDR1 DFQATT, CDR2 SNEGSKA (reference sequence). The CDR3 length is 16 residues. V lost 6 bases and J 2 bases, leaving 21 bases between the germline ends.